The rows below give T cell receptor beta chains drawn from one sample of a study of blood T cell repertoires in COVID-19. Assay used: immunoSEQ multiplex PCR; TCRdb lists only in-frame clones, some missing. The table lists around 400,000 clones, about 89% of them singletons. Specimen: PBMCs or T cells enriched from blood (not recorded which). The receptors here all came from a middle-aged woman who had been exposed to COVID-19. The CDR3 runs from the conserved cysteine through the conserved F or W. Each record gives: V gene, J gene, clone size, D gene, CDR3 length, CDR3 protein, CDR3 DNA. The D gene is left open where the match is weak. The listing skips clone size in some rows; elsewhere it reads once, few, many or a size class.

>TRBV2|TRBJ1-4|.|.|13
CASLRGLGEKLFF
TGTGCCAGCCTTCGAGGACTCGGTGAAAAACTGTTTTTT
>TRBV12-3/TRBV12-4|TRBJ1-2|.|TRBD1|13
CASSPRGIYGYTF
TGTGCCAGCAGCCCCAGGGGGATCTATGGCTACACCTTC
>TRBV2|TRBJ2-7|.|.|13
CASGRTSPHEQYF
TGTGCCAGCGGAAGGACATCGCCCCACGAGCAGTACTTC
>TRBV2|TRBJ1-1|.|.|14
CASSDPGGSTEAFF
TGTGCCAGCAGTGACCCCGGGGGGTCGACTGAAGCTTTCTTT
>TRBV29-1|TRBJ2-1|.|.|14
CSVVRGGLRNEQFF
TGCAGCGTTGTACGTGGGGGGTTGAGGAATGAGCAGTTCTTC
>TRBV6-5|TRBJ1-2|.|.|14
CASSYSRVIYGYTF
TGTGCCAGCAGTTACTCGAGGGTAATCTATGGCTACACCTTC
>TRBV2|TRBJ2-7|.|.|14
CASKRTALSYEQYF
TGTGCCAGCAAAAGGACAGCACTCTCCTACGAGCAGTACTTC
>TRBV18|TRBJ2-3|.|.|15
CASSQAADSTDTQYF
TGTGCCAGCTCACAGGCGGCCGACAGCACAGATACGCAGTATTTT
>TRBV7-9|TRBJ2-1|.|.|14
CASSLGGQNNEQFF
TGTGCCAGCAGCTTAGGGGGGCAGAACAATGAGCAGTTCTTC
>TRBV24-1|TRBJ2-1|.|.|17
CATSDLPQGLGHNEQFF
TGTGCCACCAGTGATTTGCCCCAGGGGTTAGGGCACAATGAGCAGTTCTTC
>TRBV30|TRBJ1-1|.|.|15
CAWSVGGGARTEAFF
TGTGCCTGGAGTGTGGGTGGGGGGGCACGCACTGAAGCTTTCTTT
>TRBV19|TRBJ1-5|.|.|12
CASSIGDQPQHF
TGTGCCAGTAGTATCGGGGATCAGCCCCAGCATTTT
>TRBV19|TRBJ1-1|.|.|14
CASTGGGVNTEAFF
TGTGCCAGTACCGGAGGGGGGGTGAACACTGAAGCTTTCTTT
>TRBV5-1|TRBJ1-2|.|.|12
CASSLQADGYTF
TGCGCCAGCAGCTTACAGGCAGATGGCTACACCTTC
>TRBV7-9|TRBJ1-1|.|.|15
CASSLTAGKSTEAFF
TGTGCCAGCAGCTTGACAGCAGGGAAAAGCACTGAAGCTTTCTTT
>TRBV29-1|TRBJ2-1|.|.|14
CSGGSGSAYNEQFF
TGCAGCGGAGGTTCGGGTAGCGCCTACAATGAGCAGTTCTTC
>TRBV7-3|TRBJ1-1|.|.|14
CASSLSGGNTEAFF
TGTGCCAGCAGCCTCTCTGGAGGTAACACTGAAGCTTTCTTT
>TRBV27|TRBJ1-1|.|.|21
CASSLFEVGTNPSYVNTEAFF
TGTGCCAGCAGTTTATTTGAAGTTGGTACTAACCCGTCCTATGTGAACACTGAAGCTTTCTTT
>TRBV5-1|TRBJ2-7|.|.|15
CASSPQDRQPFEQYF
TGCGCCAGCAGCCCACAAGACAGGCAGCCGTTCGAGCAGTACTTC
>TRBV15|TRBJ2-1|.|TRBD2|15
CATSRVAGGRHEQFF
TGTGCCACCAGCAGAGTGGCGGGGGGGCGTCATGAGCAGTTCTTC
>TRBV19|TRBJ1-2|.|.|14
CASMNLLGSYGYTF
TGTGCCAGTATGAATCTACTTGGGAGCTATGGCTACACCTTC
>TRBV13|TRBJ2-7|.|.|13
CASSLSEEYEQYF
TGTGCCAGCAGCTTGAGTGAAGAATACGAGCAGTACTTC
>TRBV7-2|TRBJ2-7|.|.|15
CASSGQPLGSYEQYF
TGTGCCAGCAGCGGACAGCCCCTCGGGTCCTACGAGCAGTACTTC
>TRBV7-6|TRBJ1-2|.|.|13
CASSLDGLYGYTF
TGTGCCAGCAGCCTGGACGGACTCTATGGCTACACCTTC
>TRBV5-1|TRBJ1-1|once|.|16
CASSLVRGRKNTEAFF
TGCGCCAGCAGCTTGGTGCGGGGACGGAAAAACACTGAAGCTTTCTTT